This record covers a single TCR beta chain. What it binds is not known. This sample is drawn from a study of OX40 agonist ivuxolimab in advanced cancers. Background on the study: The dose-escalation cohort had hepatocellular carcinoma, melanoma, renal cell or head and neck cancer. The study reported partial responses in three patients: one hepatocellular carcinoma, two cutaneous melanoma. Study-wide findings and caveats: Some nonresponders additionally presented with little normalized T-cell clonal expansion.

Sequencing was performed with immunoSEQ multiplex PCR; in TCRdb, only in-frame clones are kept and a portion is missing. The data contain tens of thousands of clones, 80% to 85% of them singletons. The CDR3 is 15 amino acids. Autoimmune disease history or systemic immunosuppression disqualified patients. V usage is TRBV21-1 and J usage is TRBJ1-3; the tabulated D call, TRBD1, remains unverified against the DNA. TRBV21-1 is a listed pseudogene. The TCR was taken from an adult with an advanced solid tumor such as melanoma, head and neck, liver or kidney cancer. The input for sequencing was CD4+ or CD8+ T cells sorted from blood, taken in a trial of the OX40 agonist ivuxolimab. In nucleotides, the CDR3 is TGTGCCAGCAGCAAAGAGGGGACAGGGGCAAACACCATATATTTT. Protein sequence: CASSKEGTGANTIYF.